The 5 T cell receptor beta chains given below trace back to one sample, sequenced in a study of cytomegalovirus exposure and HLA in healthy donors. Here immunoSEQ multiplex PCR was the method, and the copy in TCRdb shows in-frame clones only, minus some. The table records about 72,000 clones, around 94% of them present only once. The specimen sequenced was PBMCs. The receptor source for this set is a woman aged 18-30 years in good health and CMV-seronegative.

The CDR3 region is CASSQQTGLYEQYF. The DNA for the CDR3 is TGCGCCAGCAGCCAACAGACAGGGCTCTACGAGCAGTACTTC. V gene TRBV4-3 combines with J gene TRBJ2-7; 7 positions agree with TRBD1. This CDR3 has 14 amino acids. The trim removed 2 bases at V and 3 bases at J, leaving 4 bases unmatched. Germline CDR1 and CDR2: LGHNA and YSLEER.

This sequence joins TRBV6-1 and TRBJ1-5, with 7 bases aligning to TRBD1. V shed 7 bases and J 6 bases; nucleotides not matched to a gene: 6. Germline CDR1 MNHNS, CDR2 SASEGT. The CDR3 is 13 amino acids. The CDR3 sequence is CASNRGGGQPQHF. Written as DNA, the CDR3 is TGTGCCAGCAACAGGGGTGGAGGTCAGCCCCAGCATTTT.

The chain carries TRBV4-1 and TRBJ2-2, with 7 bases aligning to TRBD2. The CDR3 has 15 residues. Germline loops: CDR1 MGHRA, CDR2 YSYEKL. V lost 6 bases and J lost 4; bases outside the gene matches: 8. The CDR3 here is CASRGGAGSTGELFF. The CDR3 DNA sequence: TGCGCCAGCAGGGGAGGGGCAGGGAGCACCGGGGAGCTGTTTTTT.

This sequence joins TRBV9 and TRBJ2-3; perhaps TRBD1 as D (5 bases). V dropped 0 bases and J dropped 3 bases, with 11 bases sitting between them. Germline assignment: CDR1 SGDLS and CDR2 YYNGEE. CDR3 size: 15 residues. CDR3 nucleotides: TGTGCCAGCAGCGTAGGTTATGGACAAACAGATACGCAGTATTTT. Protein: CASSVGYGQTDTQYF.

The V gene is TRBV9, the J gene TRBJ2-1; TRBD1 aligns across 7 bases. The length of the CDR3 is 13 residues. With 3 bases clipped from V and 5 bases from J, the junction kept 2 bases outside the gene matches. Per germline, CDR1 SGDLS and CDR2 YYNGEE. The CDR3 bases are TGTGCCAGCAGCGCAACAGGGGACAATGAGCAGTTCTTC. This translates into CASSATGDNEQFF.